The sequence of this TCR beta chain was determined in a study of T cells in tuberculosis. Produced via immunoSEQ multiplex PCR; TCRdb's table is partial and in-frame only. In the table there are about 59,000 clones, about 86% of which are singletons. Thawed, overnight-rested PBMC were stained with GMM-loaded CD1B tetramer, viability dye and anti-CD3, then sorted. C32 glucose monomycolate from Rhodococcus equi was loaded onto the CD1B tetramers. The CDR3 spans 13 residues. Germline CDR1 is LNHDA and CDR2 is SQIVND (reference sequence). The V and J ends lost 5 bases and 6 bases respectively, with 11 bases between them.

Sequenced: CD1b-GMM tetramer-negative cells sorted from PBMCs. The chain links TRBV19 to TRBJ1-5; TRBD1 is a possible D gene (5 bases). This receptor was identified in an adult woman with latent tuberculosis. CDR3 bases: TGTGCCAGTAGTCCGGGGGGAAGTCAGCCCCAGCATTTT. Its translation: CASSPGGSQPQHF.